These 27 T cell receptor beta chains share one sample of origin, sequenced in a study of T cell responses to AZD1222 COVID-19 vaccine. Libraries were prepared by immunoSEQ multiplex PCR; TCRdb keeps only in-frame clonotypes and omits some of them. Of some 72,000 clones in the sample, about 91% were seen once. This material consisted of peripheral blood, taken on day 0 of MenACWY control vaccination. These TCRs come from an adult in good health.

The chain recombines TRBV7-9 with TRBJ2-1; 9 bases are shared with TRBD2. This CDR3 contains 13 residues. From germline, CDR1 is SEHNR and CDR2 FQNEAQ (reference sequence). Trimming cost V 2 bases and J 7 bases; bases outside gene matches: 0. CDR3 protein: CASSLLAGNEQFF. CDR3 sequence (DNA): TGTGCCAGCAGCTTACTAGCGGGGAATGAGCAGTTCTTC.

The chain has TRBV19 and TRBJ1-5, with D uncertain. Trimming took off 6 bases at V and 4 bases at J, with 7 bases between the two ends. The CDR3 sequence is 12 residues long. From germline, CDR1 is LNHDA and CDR2 SQIVND (reference sequence). The CDR3 DNA reads TGTGCCAGTAGGACTAAAAATCAGCCCCAGCATTTT. It encodes CASRTKNQPQHF.

The chain links TRBV18 to TRBJ1-5; D is uncertain. Germline V gene lookup returns CDR1 KGHSH and CDR2 LQKENI. This CDR3 region has 13 residues. The V gene lost 3 bases and the J gene lost 1 base, with 4 bases spanning the gap. The CDR3 reads CASSPDSNQPQHF. CDR3 sequence (DNA): TGTGCCAGCTCACCGGACAGCAATCAGCCCCAGCATTTT. The complete variable domain, with remaining parts taken from reference TRBV18 and TRBJ1-5, reads NAGVMQNPRHLVRRRGQEARLRCSPMKGHSHVYWYRQLPEEGLKFMVYLQKENIIDESGMPKERFSAEFPKEGPSILRIQQVVRGDSAAYFCASSPDSNQPQHFGDGTRLSIL.

This rearrangement joins TRBV14 to TRBJ2-2; 9 bases match TRBD1. The germline V gene has CDR1 SGHDN and CDR2 FVKESK. The CDR3 extends over 16 amino acids. V shed 4 bases and J 2 bases; nucleotides not matched to a gene: 5. CDR3 region: CASSPGQGPNTGELFF. The CDR3 DNA reads as TGTGCCAGCAGCCCGGGACAGGGACCTAACACCGGGGAGCTGTTTTTT.

This chain joins TRBV25-1 and TRBJ1-3; D not certain. The V and J ends lost 7 bases and 0 bases respectively, with 4 bases between them. Germline V CDR1 and CDR2: MGHDK, SYGVNS. CDR3 length: 12 amino acids. The CDR3 here is CASMSSGNTIYF. CDR3 nucleotide sequence: TGTGCCAGCATGAGCTCTGGAAACACCATATATTTT.

CDR3 amino acids: CASSEVGSSYEQYF. The CDR3 DNA reads as TGTGCCAGCAGTGAAGTAGGTAGCTCCTACGAGCAGTACTTC. The genes are TRBV6-1 and TRBJ2-7, with D unclear. V was shortened by 1 base and J by 0 bases, with 7 bases between the two germline ends. This CDR3 contains 14 residues. The germline V gene encodes CDR1 MNHNS and CDR2 SASEGT.

The count of this clone is one. This chain links TRBV10-2 with TRBJ2-3; D is possibly TRBD1 or TRBD2 (5 bases each). There are 16 residues in the CDR3. Germline assignment: CDR1 WSHSY and CDR2 SAAADI. V was cut by 11 bases and J by 3 bases, with 24 bases left in between. The CDR3 region is CAATREQDRGTDTQYF. Written as DNA, the CDR3 is TGCGCCGCCACTAGAGAACAGGACCGCGGAACAGATACGCAGTATTTT.

The genes are TRBV19 and TRBJ2-1; D call uncertain. The CDR3 extends over 11 amino acids. Trimming shortened V by 6 bases and J by 6 bases, and 6 bases separated the two germline ends. Germline loops: CDR1 LNHDA, CDR2 SQIVND (reference sequence). The CDR3 is CASRKGNEQFF. CDR3 bases: TGTGCCAGTAGGAAGGGCAATGAGCAGTTCTTC.

Concerning this clone itself: A read error may produce the germline difference seen at one junction end. V and J are TRBV7-8 and TRBJ1-5; no reliable D call. Germline V gene data show CDR1 as SGHVS and CDR2 as FQNEAQ. This CDR3 has 16 amino acids. The CDR3 loop reads CASSPYWTDSDQPQHF. CDR3 sequence (DNA): TGTGCCAGCAGCCCCTATTGGACGGATAGCGATCAGCCCCAGCATTTT. Variable domain in full (rest from reference TRBV7-8 and TRBJ1-5): GAGVSQSPRYKVAKRGQDVALRCDPISGHVSLFWYQQALGQGPEFLTYFQNEAQLDKSGLPSDRFFAERPEGSVSTLKIQRTQQEDSAVYLCASSPYWTDSDQPQHFGDGTRLSIL.

The chain uses TRBV19 and TRBJ2-7; 12 bases agree with TRBD2. The CDR3 covers 12 residues. V shed 2 bases and J 13 bases; nucleotides not matched to a gene: 3. From germline, CDR1 is LNHDA and CDR2 SQIVND (reference sequence). In nucleotides, the CDR3 is TGTGCCAGTAGTATACTAGCGGGAGGGCTTTACTTC. It yields the protein CASSILAGGLYF. Full variable domain (outside the CDR3, taken from reference TRBV19 and TRBJ2-7): DGGITQSPKYLFRKEGQNVTLSCEQNLNHDAMYWYRQDPGQGLRLIYYSQIVNDFQKGDIAEGYSVSREKKESFPLTVTSAQKNPTAFYLCASSILAGGLYFGPGTRLTVT.

The rearrangement links TRBV5-1 to TRBJ1-3; D is unclear. Trimming took off 2 bases at V and 2 bases at J, with 8 bases between the two ends. This CDR3 spans 14 amino acids. Germline V gives CDR1 SGHRS, CDR2 YFSETQ. The CDR3 bases are TGCGCCAGCAGCTTTGGCGTCGCTGGAAACACCATATATTTT. Amino acid sequence: CASSFGVAGNTIYF.

The V and J genes are TRBV10-2 and TRBJ1-5; D is undetermined. V shed 5 bases and J shed 9 bases, with 17 bases lying between them. This CDR3 spans 14 amino acids. Per the germline V gene, CDR1 is WSHSY and CDR2 is SAAADI. The CDR3 reads CASSNTDGVRPQHF. CDR3 bases: TGCGCCAGCAGTAATACAGATGGCGTTAGGCCCCAGCATTTT.

The V gene is TRBV6-5, the J gene TRBJ2-3; no definite D call. The CDR3 has 15 amino acids. V was shortened by 4 bases and J by 1 base, with 12 bases between the two germline ends. Germline CDR1 reads MNHEY; CDR2 reads SVGAGI. The CDR3 reads CASSSTPWGTDTQYF. The CDR3 bases are TGTGCCAGCAGTTCCACGCCCTGGGGCACAGATACGCAGTATTTT.

This clone has just one count. V usage is TRBV9 and J usage is TRBJ2-1; 12 bases map to TRBD2. Unmatched junction bases numbered 11, after V lost 6 bases and J lost 7 bases. This CDR3 region has 16 residues. Germline assignment: CDR1 SGDLS and CDR2 YYNGEE. The CDR3 loop reads CASTHGLAGLANEQFF. The CDR3 region has the DNA TGTGCCAGCACCCATGGACTAGCGGGGTTAGCAAATGAGCAGTTCTTC.

The chain recombines TRBV28 with TRBJ1-5, with D possibly TRBD1 on 6 matching bases. Trimming stripped 5 bases from V and 5 bases from J, with 16 bases between. Germline-derived CDR1 and CDR2 are MDHEN and SYDVKM. CDR3 size: 15 residues. The CDR3 bases are TGTGCCAGCAGTCGCTGGGGGGCCGTCTATCAGCCCCAGCATTTT. Translated: CASSRWGAVYQPQHF.

V is TRBV6-5 and J is TRBJ2-3, with 7 bases matching TRBD2. V was pared by 2 bases and J by 3 bases, with 8 bases of the junction left unmatched. The germline gives CDR1 MNHEY, CDR2 SVGAGI. CDR3 length equals 16 residues. The DNA for the CDR3 is TGTGCCAGCAGTTACCAAACTAGCGCAATAACAGATACGCAGTATTTT. Protein product: CASSYQTSAITDTQYF.

A single count supports this clone. The chain joins TRBV5-1 to TRBJ2-1, with D unclear. The CDR3 runs 14 residues. Germline values: CDR1 SGHRS, CDR2 YFSETQ. V was shortened by 0 bases and J by 8 bases, with 12 bases between the two germline ends. The DNA for the CDR3 is TGCGCCAGCAGCTTGGGTTGGGGTGGTGATGAGCAGTTCTTC. Translated, it gives CASSLGWGGDEQFF.

The chain recombines TRBV9 with TRBJ2-3; 10 nucleotides agree with TRBD2. Germline V lookup: CDR1 SGDLS, CDR2 YYNGEE. The CDR3 loop spans 17 amino acids. V dropped 0 bases and J dropped 0; count of bases not matched to a gene: 4. The CDR3 nucleotides are TGTGCCAGCAGCGTAGGGAGCGGGGGGGGAAGCACAGATACGCAGTATTTT. It codes for CASSVGSGGGSTDTQYF.

The chain couples TRBV19 to TRBJ2-7; 8 bases fit TRBD2. Germline-derived CDR1 and CDR2 are LNHDA and SQIVND (reference sequence). The CDR3 runs 14 residues. V was pared by 4 bases and J by 6 bases, with 8 bases of the junction left unmatched. The CDR3 here is CASSRGLEVGEQYF. CDR3 DNA: TGTGCCAGTAGTAGGGGACTAGAGGTTGGCGAGCAGTACTTC.

The chain combines TRBV7-9 with TRBJ2-7, with D perhaps TRBD2 (5 bases). The CDR3 is 12 residues long. Germline V gene data show CDR1 as SEHNR and CDR2 as FQNEAQ (reference sequence). Between the trimmed V and J ends, which lost 5 bases and 5 bases, there was a span of 10 bases. CDR3 region: CASSLIGDEQYF. CDR3 bases: TGTGCCAGCAGCCTGATCGGGGACGAGCAGTACTTC.

The chain carries TRBV18 and TRBJ2-2; D unresolved. CDR1 and CDR2 (germline): KGHSH, LQKENI. Trimming removed 1 base from V and 1 base from J, with 1 base in between. This CDR3 is built from 13 residues. The CDR3 here is CASSPQNTGELFF. CDR3 nucleotides: TGTGCCAGCTCACCACAGAACACCGGGGAGCTGTTTTTT.

This chain links TRBV12-3 or TRBV12-4 with TRBJ2-7, with D maybe TRBD1 (6 bases). The CDR3 contains 11 residues. V lost 5 bases and J lost 6, with 8 bases in between. The CDR3 DNA is TGTGCCAGCAGTCTCAGGGGCGAGCAGTACTTC. Translated: CASSLRGEQYF.

The J gene is TRBJ2-2, the V gene TRBV12-3 or TRBV12-4, with a tentative D call TRBD2 (5 bases). Deletions cut 2 bases from V and 6 bases from J, with 7 bases between. The CDR3 runs 13 residues. CDR3 nucleotides: TGTGCCAGCAGTTTACGGGGTTCCGGGGAGCTGTTTTTT. Translating it yields CASSLRGSGELFF.

V usage is TRBV7-9 and J usage is TRBJ1-6; TRBD1 might be the D (5 bases). CDR3 size: 15 residues. Deletions cut 2 bases from V and 10 bases from J, with 15 bases between. Per germline, CDR1 SEHNR and CDR2 FQNEAQ (reference sequence). As DNA, the CDR3 is TGTGCCAGCAGCTTATTAGGGGTGTTCGGGTCACCCCTCCACTTT. Translated: CASSLLGVFGSPLHF.

The J gene is TRBJ2-1, the V gene TRBV28, with TRBD2 identical over 8 bases. The germline V gene has CDR1 MDHEN and CDR2 SYDVKM. This CDR3 is built from 15 residues. Unmatched junction bases numbered 8, after V lost 6 bases and J lost 4 bases. The CDR3 DNA is TGTGCCAGCAGCAAAGCAGGCGGGAGGTACAATGAGCAGTTCTTC. Encoded protein: CASSKAGGRYNEQFF. Full variable domain (missing parts from reference TRBV28 and TRBJ2-1): DVKVTQSSRYLVKRTGEKVFLECVQDMDHENMFWYRQDPGLGLRLIYFSYDVKMKEKGDIPEGYSVSREKKERFSLILESASTNQTSMYLCASSKAGGRYNEQFFGPGTRLTVL.

This chain uses TRBV11-2 with TRBJ2-2; 10 nucleotides match TRBD2. The CDR3 has 17 amino acids. In germline, CDR1 is SGHAT, CDR2 FQNNGV. The V segment lost 4 bases and the J segment 3 bases; nucleotides outside the gene matches: 8. The CDR3 nucleotides read TGTGCCAGCAGCTCCCACTCTAGCGGGAGAGACACCGGGGAGCTGTTTTTT. Its protein product is CASSSHSSGRDTGELFF.

The J gene is TRBJ2-7, the V gene TRBV15; TRBD2 matches at 11 bases. CDR3 length: 19 amino acids. Germline lookup yields CDR1 LNHNV and CDR2 YYDKDF (reference sequence). Unmatched junction bases numbered 12, after V lost 0 bases and J lost 2 bases. CDR3 nucleotides: TGTGCCACCAGCAGAGATCCCCGACTAGCGGGACTTCGGGCCTACGAGCAGTACTTC. Translation: CATSRDPRLAGLRAYEQYF.